This TCR beta chain was obtained from a study of circulating and synovial CD4+ cells in juvenile arthritis. The study, taken as a whole, reports: CPL and bulk CD4 samples differed at least tenfold in T cell genomes. Compared with bulk blood, circulating pathogenic-like lymphocytes shared substantially more CDR3 sequences with synovial T cells. Overlap with synovium rose as more T cells were sequenced. These repertoires were less diverse than bulk blood CD4 repertoires.

Germline loops: CDR1 MNHEY, CDR2 SVGAGI. J lost 4 bases, V lost 4 bases, and 3 bases had no gene match. The CDR3 is 15 residues long. As concerns this clone: Its antigen is as yet unknown. This specimen includes other DNA sequences encoding the same CDR3.

Clones were sequenced by immunoSEQ multiplex PCR, and TCRdb holds only the in-frame ones, with some missing. The sample holds approximately 3,700 clones; over 75% are singletons and the top ten take roughly 3.3%. The sequence was obtained from a human donor with juvenile idiopathic arthritis. The sample comprised CD4+ T cells from synovial fluid. V and J are TRBV6-5 and TRBJ1-6; 8 positions agree with TRBD1. CDR3 sequence: CASSSWTGYNSPLHF. The CDR3, as DNA: TGTGCCAGCAGTTCCTGGACAGGGTATAATTCACCCCTCCACTTT.